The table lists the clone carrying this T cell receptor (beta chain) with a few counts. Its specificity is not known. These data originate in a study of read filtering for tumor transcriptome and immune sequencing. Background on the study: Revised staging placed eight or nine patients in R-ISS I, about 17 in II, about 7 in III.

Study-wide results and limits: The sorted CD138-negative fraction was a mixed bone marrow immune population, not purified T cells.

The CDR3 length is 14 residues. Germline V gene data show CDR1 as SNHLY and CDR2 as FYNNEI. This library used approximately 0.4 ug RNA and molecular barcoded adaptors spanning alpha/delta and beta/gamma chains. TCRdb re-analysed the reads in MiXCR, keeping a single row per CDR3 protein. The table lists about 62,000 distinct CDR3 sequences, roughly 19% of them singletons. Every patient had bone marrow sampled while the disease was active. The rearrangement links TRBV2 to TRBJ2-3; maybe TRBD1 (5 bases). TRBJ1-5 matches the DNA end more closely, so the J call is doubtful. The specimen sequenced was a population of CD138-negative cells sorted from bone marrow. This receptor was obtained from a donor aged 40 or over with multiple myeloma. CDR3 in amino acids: CAGFGGGSTDTQHF. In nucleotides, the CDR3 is TGTGCCGGCTTCGGCGGGGGTAGCACAGATACGCAGCATTTT.